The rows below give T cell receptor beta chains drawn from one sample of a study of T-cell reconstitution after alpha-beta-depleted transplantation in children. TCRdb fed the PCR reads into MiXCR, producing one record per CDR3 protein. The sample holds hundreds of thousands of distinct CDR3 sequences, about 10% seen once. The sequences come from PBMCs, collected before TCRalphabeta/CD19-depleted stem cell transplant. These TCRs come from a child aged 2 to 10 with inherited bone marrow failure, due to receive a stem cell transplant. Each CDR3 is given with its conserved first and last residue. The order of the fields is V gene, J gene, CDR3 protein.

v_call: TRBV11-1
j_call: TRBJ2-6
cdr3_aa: CASSPILPAGVAGANVLTF

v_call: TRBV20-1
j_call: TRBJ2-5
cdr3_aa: CSAGERLAGKTQYF

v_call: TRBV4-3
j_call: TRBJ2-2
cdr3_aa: CASSRASGNTGELFF

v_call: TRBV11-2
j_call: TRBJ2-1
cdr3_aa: CASTRAGVYNEQFF

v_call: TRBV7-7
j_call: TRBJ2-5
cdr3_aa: CASRGATQETQYF

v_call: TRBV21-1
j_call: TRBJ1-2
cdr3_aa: CASSLIRTVRYGYTF

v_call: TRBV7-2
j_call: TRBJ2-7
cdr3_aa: CASSSLAGGPWEQYF

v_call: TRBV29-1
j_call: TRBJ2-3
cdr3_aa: CSVGLADTQYF

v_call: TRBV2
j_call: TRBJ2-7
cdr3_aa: CASNSRRGGSEQYF

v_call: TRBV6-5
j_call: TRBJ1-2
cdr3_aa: CASSYSSTWTGYTF

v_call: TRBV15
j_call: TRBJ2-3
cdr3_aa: CATSRVPSRDTQYF

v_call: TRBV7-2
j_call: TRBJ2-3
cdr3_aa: CASSRAGPYPTQYF

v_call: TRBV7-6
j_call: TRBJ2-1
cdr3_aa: CASSSSRTSGNSEQFF

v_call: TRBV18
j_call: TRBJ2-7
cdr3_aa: CASSPPETGGDYEQYF

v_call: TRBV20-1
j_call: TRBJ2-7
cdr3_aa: CSATAKPGLDEQYF

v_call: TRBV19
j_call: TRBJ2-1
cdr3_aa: CASRLAGAGNEQFF

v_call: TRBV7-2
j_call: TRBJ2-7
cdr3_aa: CASSLALGQGIYEQYF

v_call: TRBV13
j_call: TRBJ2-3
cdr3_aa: CASRSGTDTQYF

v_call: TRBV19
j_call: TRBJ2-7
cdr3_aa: CASTPGLGRRYEQYF

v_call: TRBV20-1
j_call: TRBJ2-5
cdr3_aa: CSARWETQYF

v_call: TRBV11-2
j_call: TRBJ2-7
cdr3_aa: CASSGDRRENEQYF

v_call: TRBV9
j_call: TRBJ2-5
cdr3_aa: CASSVYRDQETQYF

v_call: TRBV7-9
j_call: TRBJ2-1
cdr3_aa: CATTRIRQGTYNEQFF

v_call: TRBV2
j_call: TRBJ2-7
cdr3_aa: CASSDRGPEQYF

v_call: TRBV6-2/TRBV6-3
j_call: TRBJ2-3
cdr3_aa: CASSRLRGSTDTQYF

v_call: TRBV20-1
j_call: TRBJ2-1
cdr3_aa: CSAPMYSGNEQFF

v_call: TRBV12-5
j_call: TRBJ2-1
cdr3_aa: CASGPANPGLDIYNEQFF

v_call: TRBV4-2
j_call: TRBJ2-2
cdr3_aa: CASSQGAGRPTGELFF

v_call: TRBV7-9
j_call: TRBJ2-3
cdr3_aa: CASSRRSPDTQYF

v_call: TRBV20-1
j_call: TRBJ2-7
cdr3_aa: CSARDLAGGSYEQYF

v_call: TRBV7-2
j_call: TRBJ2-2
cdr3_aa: CASRRDRDTGELFF

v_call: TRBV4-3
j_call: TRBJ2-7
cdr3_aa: CASSQEGRRGYDEQYF

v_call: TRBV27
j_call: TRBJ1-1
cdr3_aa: CASSLFGGPEAFF

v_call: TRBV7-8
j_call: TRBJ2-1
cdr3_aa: CASSPTDPGGFTNEQFF

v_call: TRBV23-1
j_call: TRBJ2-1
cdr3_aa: CASSQPPERARSYNEQFF

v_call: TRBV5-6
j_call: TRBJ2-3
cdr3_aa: CASSLAVAGNTQYF

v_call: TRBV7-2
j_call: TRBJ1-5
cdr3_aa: CASSLVHNYQPQHF

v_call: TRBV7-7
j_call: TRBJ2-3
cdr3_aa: CASGDRLRDTQYF

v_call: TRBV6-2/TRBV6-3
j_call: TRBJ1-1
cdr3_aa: CASSYLDQGPVYKDTEAFF

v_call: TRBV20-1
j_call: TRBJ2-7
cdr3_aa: CSAGPGLAQYEQYF

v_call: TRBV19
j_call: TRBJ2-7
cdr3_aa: CASSIASRGLYEQYF

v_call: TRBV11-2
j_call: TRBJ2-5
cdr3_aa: CASSWTGGGETQYF

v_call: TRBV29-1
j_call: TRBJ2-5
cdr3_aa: CSGMTGEVGETQYF

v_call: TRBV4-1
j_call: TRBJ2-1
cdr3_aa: CASSPYKGAGVSYNEQFF

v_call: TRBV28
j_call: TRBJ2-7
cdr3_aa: CASSLQWEGEQYF

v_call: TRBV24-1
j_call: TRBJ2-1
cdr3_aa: CATGNRDRGYNEQFF

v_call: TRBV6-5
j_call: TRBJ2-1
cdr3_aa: CASSYGLAKFF

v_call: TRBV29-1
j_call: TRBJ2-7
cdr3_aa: CSVEGGLGGDYEQYF